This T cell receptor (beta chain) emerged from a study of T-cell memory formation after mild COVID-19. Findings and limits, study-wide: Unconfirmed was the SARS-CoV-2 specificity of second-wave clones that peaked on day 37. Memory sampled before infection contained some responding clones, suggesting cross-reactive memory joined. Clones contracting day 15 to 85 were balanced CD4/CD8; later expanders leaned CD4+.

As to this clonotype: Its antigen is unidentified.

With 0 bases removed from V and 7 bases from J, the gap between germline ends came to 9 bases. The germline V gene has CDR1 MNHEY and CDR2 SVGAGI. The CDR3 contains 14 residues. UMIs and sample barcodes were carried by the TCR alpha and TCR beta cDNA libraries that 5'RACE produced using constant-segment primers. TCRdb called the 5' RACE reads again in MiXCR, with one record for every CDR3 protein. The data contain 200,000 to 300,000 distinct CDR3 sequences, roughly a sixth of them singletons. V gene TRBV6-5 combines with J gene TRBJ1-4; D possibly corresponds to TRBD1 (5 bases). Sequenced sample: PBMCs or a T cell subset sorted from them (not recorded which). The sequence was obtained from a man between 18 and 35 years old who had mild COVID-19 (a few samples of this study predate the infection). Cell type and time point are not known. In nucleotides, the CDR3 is TGTGCCAGCAGTTACTCGGGGCCGCCTGAAAAACTGTTTTTT. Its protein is CASSYSGPPEKLFF.